Detailed here is one T cell receptor beta chain. Per the original methods: Amplification of reference gene primers was used by the study to estimate nucleated cell counts. Libraries were prepared by immunoSEQ multiplex PCR; TCRdb keeps only in-frame clonotypes and omits some of them. D and trimming were read from the DNA, whereas the V and J calls and clone size are those reported in that table. The sample records 170,000 or so clones, roughly 87% being singletons. These data belong to a study of blood T cell repertoires in COVID-19. Participants were aged roughly 18 to 89 years from around 24 US areas. In Cohort 3, a recovered donor had either two negative PCRs, clearance, or symptom resolution. The CDR3 has 18 amino acids. CDR1 is SGHTS, CDR2 YDEGEE, per germline. After removal of 6 bases from V and 2 bases from J, the junction contained 17 bases not matched to a gene.

The chain recombines TRBV5-8 with TRBJ2-5; 9 bases map to TRBD1. Sequencing used PBMCs or T cells enriched from blood (not recorded which). The clonotype comes from a woman aged 50 to 60 who had recovered from COVID-19. CDR3 nucleotide sequence: TGTGCCAGCACCTCCTCGCCCGGTACGGGACAGGGACAAGAGACCCAGTACTTC. Translated: CASTSSPGTGQGQETQYF.